Shown below are 4 T cell receptor beta chains from a single sample sequenced in a study of shared clonotypes between healthy human individuals. Sequencing was performed with immunoSEQ multiplex PCR; in TCRdb, only in-frame clones are kept and a portion is missing. Altogether some 2,000,000 clones are present, 85% to 95% being singletons, with the ten largest covering approximately 0.13%. Sequencing was carried out using naive CD4+ T cells sorted from blood. Subset specified: CD45RA+ positively selected. These receptors were collected from a man between 18 and 29 years old in good health.

This sequence joins TRBV30 and TRBJ2-1; D perhaps matches TRBD2 (5 bases). CDR1 and CDR2 from the germline V gene are GTSNPN and SVGIG (reference sequence). The CDR3 has 17 residues. V shed 0 bases and J shed 5 bases, with 20 bases lying between them. The CDR3 loop is CAWSVPPIVGENNEQFF. CDR3 in DNA: TGTGCCTGGAGTGTACCCCCAATCGTGGGAGAGAACAATGAGCAGTTCTTC.

A single count supports this clone. J is TRBJ1-2 and V is TRBV4-3, with D maybe TRBD1 (5 bases). The CDR3 length is 15 residues. Germline CDR1 is LGHNA and CDR2 is YSLEER. The germline V and J ends were trimmed by 1 base and 1 base, with 10 bases remaining between them. CDR3 in DNA: TGCGCCAGCAGCCAAGTTGAGGGGAGTAACTATGGCTACACCTTC. Encoded protein: CASSQVEGSNYGYTF.

The V call is TRBV7-9, the J call TRBJ2-1; D remains unclear. V was trimmed by 5 bases and J by 4 bases, leaving 12 bases between them. The CDR3 runs 14 residues. Germline values: CDR1 SEHNR, CDR2 FQNEAQ (reference sequence). The CDR3 bases are TGTGCCAGCAGCGGCAAAACGACTTACAATGAGCAGTTCTTC. It translates to CASSGKTTYNEQFF.

Regarding this clone: This sample also contains other DNA sequences that code for the same CDR3. The chain couples TRBV18 to TRBJ1-2; 7 bases line up with TRBD1. Germline V lookup: CDR1 KGHSH, CDR2 LQKENI. The ends lost 3 bases at V and 4 bases at J; junction bases unmatched: 2. The CDR3 consists of 13 residues. Written as DNA, the CDR3 is TGTGCCAGCTCACCCGCAGGGGGCTATGGCTACACCTTC. Translating it yields CASSPAGGYGYTF.